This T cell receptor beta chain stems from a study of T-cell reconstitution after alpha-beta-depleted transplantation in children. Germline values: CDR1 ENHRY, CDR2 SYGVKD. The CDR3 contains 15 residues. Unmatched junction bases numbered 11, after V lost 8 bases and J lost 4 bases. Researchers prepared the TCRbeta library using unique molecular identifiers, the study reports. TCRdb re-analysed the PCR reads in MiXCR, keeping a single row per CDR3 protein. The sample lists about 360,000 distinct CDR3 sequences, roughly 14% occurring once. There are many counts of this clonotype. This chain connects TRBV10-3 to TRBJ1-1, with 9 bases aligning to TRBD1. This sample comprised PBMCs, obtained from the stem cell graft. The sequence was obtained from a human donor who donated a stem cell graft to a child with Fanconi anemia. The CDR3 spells CAIAPAGQGSTEAFF. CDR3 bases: TGTGCCATCGCTCCCGCGGGACAGGGCAGCACTGAAGCTTTCTTT.